This TCR beta chain was profiled in a study of T cell responses to AZD1222 COVID-19 vaccine. Between the trimmed V and J ends, which lost 4 bases and 7 bases, there was a span of 10 bases. CDR3 length: 13 amino acids. The V gene's germline CDR1 is SNHLY and CDR2 FYNNEI. Produced via immunoSEQ multiplex PCR; TCRdb's table is partial and in-frame only. The sample carries roughly 150,000 clones, approximately 90% recorded once. The chain carries TRBV2 and TRBJ1-4; TRBD1 might be the D (6 bases). The sample here was peripheral blood, taken 28 days after the second AZD1222 dose. This TCR derives from an adult who received the AZD1222 COVID-19 vaccine. CDR3 protein: CASSVGTIEKLFF. For the CDR3, the DNA is TGTGCCAGCAGTGTGGGGACAATTGAAAAACTGTTTTTT.